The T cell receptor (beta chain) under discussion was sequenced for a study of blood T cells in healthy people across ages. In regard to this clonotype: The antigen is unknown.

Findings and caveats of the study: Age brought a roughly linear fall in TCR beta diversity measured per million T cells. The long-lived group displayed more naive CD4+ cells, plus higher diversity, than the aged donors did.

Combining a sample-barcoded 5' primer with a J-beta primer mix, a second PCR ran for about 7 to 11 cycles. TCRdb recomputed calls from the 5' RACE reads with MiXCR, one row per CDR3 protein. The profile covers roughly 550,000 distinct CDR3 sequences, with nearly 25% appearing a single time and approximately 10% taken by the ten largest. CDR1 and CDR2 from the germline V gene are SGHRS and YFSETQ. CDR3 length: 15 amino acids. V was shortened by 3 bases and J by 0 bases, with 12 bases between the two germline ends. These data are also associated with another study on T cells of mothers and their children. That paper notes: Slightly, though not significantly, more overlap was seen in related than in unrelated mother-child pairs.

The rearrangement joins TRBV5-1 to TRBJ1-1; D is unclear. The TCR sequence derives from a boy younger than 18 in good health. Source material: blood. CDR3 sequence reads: CASSSWDPLNTEAFF. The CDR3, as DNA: TGCGCCAGCAGCTCGTGGGATCCCCTGAACACTGAAGCTTTCTTT.